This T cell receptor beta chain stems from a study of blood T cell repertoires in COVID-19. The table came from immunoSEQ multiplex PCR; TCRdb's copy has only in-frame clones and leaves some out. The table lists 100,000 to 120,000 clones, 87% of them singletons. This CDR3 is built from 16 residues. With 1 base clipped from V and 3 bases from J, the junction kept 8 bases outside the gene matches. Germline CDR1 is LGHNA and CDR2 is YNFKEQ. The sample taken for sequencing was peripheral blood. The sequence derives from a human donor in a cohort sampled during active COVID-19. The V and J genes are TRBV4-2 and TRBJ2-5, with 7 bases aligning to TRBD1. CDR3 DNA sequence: TGTGCCAGCAGCCAAGGGCTACAGGGGAGTGAAGAGACCCAGTACTTC. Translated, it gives CASSQGLQGSEETQYF.